A single sample is the source of the 14 T cell receptor beta chains below, sequenced in a study of cytomegalovirus exposure and HLA in healthy donors. Primers for the PCR totalled 60 Vbeta and 13 Jbeta. Clones were read by immunoSEQ multiplex PCR, and TCRdb kept only the in-frame ones, dropping some. Of some 190,000 clones detected, 77% appear once; the ten largest clones hold less than 1.5%. Sequencing input: PBMCs. The receptors were sampled from a man aged 18 to 29 in good health and CMV-seronegative.

This chain links TRBV4-3 with TRBJ2-7; D might be TRBD2 (7 bases). Germline CDR1 and CDR2: LGHNA and YSLEER. V was shortened by 4 bases and J by 2 bases, with 21 bases between the two germline ends. CDR3 length equals 17 residues. The CDR3 sequence: CASSLDEGEGITYEQYF. The CDR3 DNA sequence: TGCGCCAGCAGCCTGGATGAGGGGGAGGGAATCACCTACGAGCAGTACTTC.

The chain recombines TRBV4-1 with TRBJ1-2, with D possibly being TRBD1 (5 bases). Germline V CDR1 and CDR2: MGHRA, YSYEKL. The V and J ends lost 7 bases and 2 bases respectively, with 8 bases between them. The CDR3 totals 12 residues. The CDR3 DNA reads TGCGCCAGCACTTACAGGAACTATGGCTACACCTTC. It yields the protein CASTYRNYGYTF.

This CDR3 reads CASSFRLAGPYEQYF. The CDR3 DNA sequence: TGTGCCAGCAGTTTTAGGCTAGCGGGACCCTACGAGCAGTACTTC. The V call is TRBV27, the J call TRBJ2-7; the match to TRBD2 covers 9 bases. The V gene's germline CDR1 is MNHEY and CDR2 SMNVEV (reference sequence). J was trimmed by 2 bases and V by 3 bases; bases with no gene match: 5. The CDR3 extends over 15 amino acids.

This chain links TRBV6-1 with TRBJ1-2; D unclear. The V gene's germline CDR1 is MNHNS and CDR2 SASEGT. V gave up 10 bases and J gave up 6 bases, with 9 bases separating them. The CDR3 consists of 10 residues. This chain's CDR3 is CATLGDGYTF. CDR3 bases: TGTGCCACCCTGGGCGATGGCTACACCTTC.

The count of this clone is one. This chain links TRBV6-5 with TRBJ1-1; 7 nucleotides match TRBD1. In germline, CDR1 is MNHEY, CDR2 SVGAGI. The CDR3 extends over 12 amino acids. V dropped 4 bases and J dropped 7; count of bases not matched to a gene: 3. This chain's CDR3 is CASSSDRFEAFF. The CDR3 nucleotides are TGTGCCAGCAGTTCGGACAGGTTTGAAGCTTTCTTT.

The chain combines TRBV7-3 with TRBJ2-2, with D possibly matching TRBD1 (5 bases). V lost 1 base and J lost 4, with 16 bases in between. Germline V CDR1 and CDR2: SGHTA, FQGTGA. The CDR3 totals 17 residues. CDR3 DNA: TGTGCCAGCAGCTTAAGGGCCACCTCAGGGTTCACCGGGGAGCTGTTTTTT. This encodes CASSLRATSGFTGELFF.

The chain couples TRBV6-6 to TRBJ1-2, with 9 bases that match TRBD1. This CDR3 contains 16 residues. Per the germline V gene, CDR1 is MNHNY and CDR2 is SVGAGI (reference sequence). The trim removed 6 bases at V and 3 bases at J, leaving 11 bases unmatched. The CDR3 nucleotides read TGTGCCAGCAGCCCCCCCCGGACAGGGGACTACTATGGCTACACCTTC. Translation gives CASSPPRTGDYYGYTF.

The V and J genes are TRBV30 and TRBJ2-2; weak D call: TRBD2 (5 bases). Trimming left V 0 bases short and J 3 bases short, with 11 bases between. There are 15 residues in the CDR3. Germline CDR1 GTSNPN, CDR2 SVGIG (reference sequence). The CDR3 bases are TGTGCCTGGAGTGTCGCGCAGCGGCACACCGGGGAGCTGTTTTTT. This gives the protein CAWSVAQRHTGELFF. The whole variable domain, remainder taken from reference TRBV30 and TRBJ2-2, is SQTIHQWPATLVQPVGSPLSLECTVEGTSNPNLYWYRQAAGRGLQLLFYSVGIGQISSEVPQNLSASRPQDRQFILSSKKLLLSDSGFYLCAWSVAQRHTGELFFGEGSRLTVL.

This clone was detected only once. The chain combines TRBV6-1 with TRBJ2-2; 7 bases map to TRBD1. J lost 9 bases, V lost 8 bases, and 6 bases had no gene match. The germline V gene has CDR1 MNHNS and CDR2 SASEGT. CDR3 length equals 12 residues. The CDR3 spells CASSNRGRELFF. The DNA of the CDR3 is TGTGCCAGCTCTAACAGGGGACGGGAGCTGTTTTTT.

The genes are TRBV15 and TRBJ1-2, with TRBD1 identical over 12 bases. V shed 1 base and J 4 bases; nucleotides not matched to a gene: 7. The V gene's germline CDR1 is LNHNV and CDR2 YYDKDF (reference sequence). The CDR3 extends over 17 amino acids. The CDR3 loop is CATSRAGTGGRGYGYTF. The DNA of the CDR3 is TGTGCCACCAGCAGAGCCGGGACAGGGGGCCGCGGCTATGGCTACACCTTC.

The rearrangement links TRBV5-1 to TRBJ2-7; D is unresolved. Germline V lookup: CDR1 SGHRS, CDR2 YFSETQ. The CDR3 sequence is 14 residues long. V lost 4 bases and J lost 0, with 11 bases in between. CDR3 sequence (DNA): TGCGCCAGCAGCCCTACCCACAGCTCCTACGAGCAGTACTTC. Encoded protein: CASSPTHSSYEQYF.

V and J are TRBV7-3 and TRBJ1-1, with TRBD1 as a possible D gene (6 bases). From germline, CDR1 is SGHTA and CDR2 FQGTGA. The V end was cut by 3 bases, the J end by 5 bases, with 13 bases between. The CDR3 has 14 amino acids. The CDR3 DNA reads TGTGCCAGCAGCTTTTCTGGGGGCTCGACTGAAGCTTTCTTT. It translates to CASSFSGGSTEAFF.

This clone was seen a few times. This rearrangement joins TRBV7-2 to TRBJ2-1; 8 nucleotides align to TRBD2. Germline lookup yields CDR1 SGHTA and CDR2 FQGNSA. The CDR3 is 16 residues long. The J segment lost 6 bases and the V segment lost 3 bases, leaving 10 bases of the junction unmatched. Written as DNA, the CDR3 is TGTGCCAGCAGCTTTTGGGGGCGGGGGGAGGTCAATGAGCAGTTCTTC. This encodes CASSFWGRGEVNEQFF. The whole variable domain, filled in from reference TRBV7-2 and TRBJ2-1, reads GAGVSQSPSNKVTEKGKDVELRCDPISGHTALYWYRQSLGQGLEFLIYFQGNSAPDKSGLPSDRFSAERTGGSVSTLTIQRTQQEDSAVYLCASSFWGRGEVNEQFFGPGTRLTVL.

The sample holds a few counts of this clone. This chain connects TRBV10-3 to TRBJ2-7; no definite D call. Per the germline V gene, CDR1 is ENHRY and CDR2 is SYGVKD. Trimming removed 0 bases at V and 1 base at J, with 10 bases between. CDR3 size: 15 residues. CDR3 in DNA: TGTGCCATCAGTGAGTCGAACAGTCTTTCCTACGAGCAGTACTTC. It is translated as CAISESNSLSYEQYF.